Below, one T cell receptor beta chain is given with its context. The assay was immunoSEQ multiplex PCR, and TCRdb's table has in-frame clones only and misses some. The sample yields 150,000 to 200,000 clones, about 74% seen once. The data were taken from a study of blood T cell repertoires in COVID-19. Germline V gives CDR1 SGHRS, CDR2 YFSETQ. J was trimmed by 3 bases and V by 2 bases; bases with no gene match: 5. This CDR3 has 17 residues. V is TRBV5-1 and J is TRBJ2-3; 14 nucleotides align to TRBD2. This TCR derives from a man in his sixties with acute or convalescent COVID-19. The sample was peripheral blood. CDR3 region: CASSLTRLAGGTDTQYF. The CDR3 bases are TGCGCCAGCAGCTTAACCCGACTAGCGGGGGGGACAGATACGCAGTATTTT.